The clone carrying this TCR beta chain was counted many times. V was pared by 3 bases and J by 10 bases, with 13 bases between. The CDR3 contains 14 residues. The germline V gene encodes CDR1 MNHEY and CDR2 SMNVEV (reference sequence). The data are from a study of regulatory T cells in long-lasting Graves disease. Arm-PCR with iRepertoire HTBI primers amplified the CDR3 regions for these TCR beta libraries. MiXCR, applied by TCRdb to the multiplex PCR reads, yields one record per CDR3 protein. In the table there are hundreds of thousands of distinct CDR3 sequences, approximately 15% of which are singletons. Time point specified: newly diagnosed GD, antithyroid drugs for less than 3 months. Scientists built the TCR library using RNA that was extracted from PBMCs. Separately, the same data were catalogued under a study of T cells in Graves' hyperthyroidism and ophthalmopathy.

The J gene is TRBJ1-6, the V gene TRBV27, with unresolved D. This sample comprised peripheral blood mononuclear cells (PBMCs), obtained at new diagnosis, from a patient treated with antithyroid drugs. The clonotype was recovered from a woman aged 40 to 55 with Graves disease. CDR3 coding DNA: TGTGCCAGCAGTTTGACGGGGTTAGGATCACCCCTCCACTTT. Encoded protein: CASSLTGLGSPLHF.